The 4 T cell receptor beta chains below were found in one sample sequenced in a study of cytomegalovirus exposure and HLA in healthy donors. A multiplex PCR was run with 60 Vbeta primers and 13 Jbeta primers. Generated by immunoSEQ multiplex PCR, the TCRdb table keeps only in-frame clones and is missing some. This table has 200,000 to 300,000 clones, roughly four fifths appearing once. Sequences were obtained from PBMCs. These receptors came from a woman aged 60-70 years in good health and CMV-seropositive.

This sequence joins TRBV7-9 and TRBJ2-6, with D possibly being TRBD1 (6 bases). Trimming took off 5 bases at V and 6 bases at J, with 14 bases between the two ends. Germline V gene data show CDR1 as SEHNR and CDR2 as FQNEAQ (reference sequence). The CDR3 sequence is 15 residues long. As DNA, the CDR3 is TGTGCCAGCAGCCCCCGACAGGCTGCGGCCAACGTCCTGACTTTC. Translation gives CASSPRQAAANVLTF.

For this clone: Its ends do not fully match the called genes, so a read error is possible. The genes are TRBV7-9 and TRBJ1-4, with D possibly being TRBD1 (5 bases). There are 14 residues in the CDR3. Per germline, CDR1 SEHNR and CDR2 FQNEAQ (reference sequence). Written as DNA, the CDR3 is TGTTCCAGCAGCTTTAGAACCAGGGATGAAAAACTGTTTTTT. Amino acids: CSSSFRTRDEKLFF. Using reference TRBV7-9 and TRBJ1-4 for the parts outside the CDR3, the full variable domain is DTGVSQNPRHKITKRGQNVTFRCDPISEHNRLYWYRQTLGQGPEFLTYFQNEAQLEKSRLLSDRFSAERPKGSFSTLEIQRTEQGDSAMYLCSSSFRTRDEKLFFGSGTQLSVL.

This rearrangement joins TRBV7-9 to TRBJ2-7, with D tentatively TRBD1 (6 bases). The V and J ends lost 4 bases and 3 bases respectively, with 13 bases between them. The CDR3 runs 14 residues. CDR1 is SEHNR and CDR2 is FQNEAQ in the germline V gene (reference sequence). The CDR3 nucleotides are TGTGCCAGCAGCTCCCCTAGGGGGAACTACGAGCAGTACTTC. The encoded protein is CASSSPRGNYEQYF.

This clone was counted between two and nine times. The chain has TRBV19 and TRBJ1-2, with 8 bases lining up with TRBD1. The ends lost 7 bases at V and 5 bases at J; junction bases unmatched: 6. Germline V gene data show CDR1 as LNHDA and CDR2 as SQIVND (reference sequence). This CDR3 is 13 amino acids long. This CDR3 reads CASKDRDRYGYTF. In nucleotides, the CDR3 is TGTGCCAGTAAGGACAGGGATAGGTATGGCTACACCTTC.